This TCR beta chain was identified in a study of T cell clonality in common variable immunodeficiency. Some clones are missing from TCRdb's copy, which holds only in-frame ones; the method was immunoSEQ multiplex PCR. Recorded here are 55,000 or so clones, none singletons. This clone was counted only a few times. With a much larger clone just one base away, this may be a read error. The read terminates 3 residues ahead of where the CDR3 ends, so the germline J gene completes it. The sample holds other DNA sequences that translate to the same CDR3. This CDR3 contains 12 residues. CDR1 LNHDA and CDR2 SQIVND come from the germline V gene (reference sequence).

Sequencing was performed on peripheral blood mononuclear cells. The chain uses TRBV19 and TRBJ1-3; TRBD1 aligns across 9 bases. This receptor was obtained from a person aged 18 to 75 in good health. The CDR3: CASGTGSNTIYF. The DNA read from the CDR3 is TGTGCCAGCGGGACAGGGTCAAACACA.